The 18 T cell receptor beta chains below come from one sample, sequenced in a study of blood T cell repertoires in COVID-19. Some clones are missing from TCRdb's copy, which holds only in-frame ones; the method was immunoSEQ multiplex PCR. Here the sample spans around 400,000 clones, 89% being singletons. The sample was peripheral blood. Receptor source: a man aged 40-49 years with acute or convalescent COVID-19.

The chain employs TRBV6-5 and TRBJ2-7, with 13 bases matching TRBD2. Trimming at V came to 0 bases and at J to 4 bases, leaving 3 bases not matched to a gene. The germline V gene has CDR1 MNHEY and CDR2 SVGAGI. The CDR3 has 16 amino acids. The CDR3 loop reads CASSYSTSGGAYEQYF. CDR3 sequence (DNA): TGTGCCAGCAGTTACTCAACTAGCGGGGGGGCTTACGAGCAGTACTTC.

V gene TRBV6-5 combines with J gene TRBJ1-3; 9 nucleotides align to TRBD1. V trimming: 5 bases; J trimming: 6 bases; junction bases outside the gene matches: 2. The germline CDR1 and CDR2 sequences are MNHEY and SVGAGI. CDR3 length: 13 amino acids. This CDR3 is CASSRTGENTIYF. The CDR3 DNA follows: TGTGCCAGCAGTCGGACAGGGGAAAACACCATATATTTT.

The chain uses TRBV7-2 and TRBJ2-1; the match to TRBD1 covers 8 bases. The CDR3 contains 16 residues. The germline V gene encodes CDR1 SGHTA and CDR2 FQGNSA. Trimming cost V 6 bases and J 2 bases; bases outside gene matches: 9. The CDR3 DNA is TGTGCCAGCAGGCCCAACAGGGGGATCACCTACAATGAGCAGTTCTTC. It is translated as CASRPNRGITYNEQFF.

This chain joins TRBV6-1 and TRBJ2-1; 8 bases align to TRBD2. CDR1 MNHNS and CDR2 SASEGT come from the germline V gene. Trimming cost V 3 bases and J 5 bases; bases outside gene matches: 9. This CDR3 contains 16 residues. The CDR3 loop reads CASSEFRGGTNNEQFF. The CDR3 DNA is TGTGCCAGCAGTGAGTTTCGGGGGGGCACCAACAATGAGCAGTTCTTC.

The CDR3 region is CASSLDTGGGQPQHF. The CDR3 DNA is TGTGCCAGCAGCTTAGATACAGGGGGCGGTCAGCCCCAGCATTTT. V usage is TRBV11-2 and J usage is TRBJ1-5; 9 nucleotides agree with TRBD1. The CDR3 sequence is 15 residues long. Germline trimming cut 0 bases from V and 6 bases from J; bases unmatched to any gene: 3. The germline gives CDR1 SGHAT, CDR2 FQNNGV.

The V and J genes are TRBV30 and TRBJ1-6; tentatively, D is TRBD1 (6 bases). This CDR3 spans 18 amino acids. Germline-derived CDR1 and CDR2 are GTSNPN and SVGIG (reference sequence). V was pared by 2 bases and J by 2 bases, with 19 bases between. The CDR3 nucleotides are TGTGCCTGGAGTTTGGGGCCGGACAGCTTCACCTATAATTCACCCCTCCACTTT. Protein product: CAWSLGPDSFTYNSPLHF.

The chain recombines TRBV7-2 with TRBJ1-1; 9 bases are shared with TRBD1. Looked up from germline, CDR1 is SGHTA and CDR2 is FQGNSA. This CDR3 region has 14 residues. V was clipped by 2 bases and J by 5 bases; unmatched bases: 3. CDR3 region: CASSLTGGYTEAFF. The CDR3 DNA follows: TGTGCCAGCAGCTTAACAGGGGGCTATACTGAAGCTTTCTTT. Full variable domain (rest looked up from reference TRBV7-2 and TRBJ1-1): GAGVSQSPSNKVTEKGKDVELRCDPISGHTALYWYRQSLGQGLEFLIYFQGNSAPDKSGLPSDRFSAERTGGSVSTLTIQRTQQEDSAVYLCASSLTGGYTEAFFGQGTRLTVV.

The V gene is TRBV3-1 (or the pseudogene TRBV3-2), the J gene TRBJ1-1; 7 nucleotides line up with TRBD1. The CDR3 totals 12 residues. Trimming removed 4 bases from V and 7 bases from J; junction bases left unmatched: 3. From germline, CDR1 is LGHDT and CDR2 YNNKEL (reference sequence). The CDR3 DNA follows: TGTGCCAGCAGCCCACAGGGGAGTGAAGCTTTCTTT. Residues: CASSPQGSEAFF.

The rearrangement joins TRBV28 to TRBJ1-1; 8 nucleotides match TRBD1. Germline V gene sequence: CDR1 MDHEN, CDR2 SYDVKM. V trimming: 6 bases; J trimming: 3 bases; junction bases outside the gene matches: 3. The CDR3 is 13 amino acids. In nucleotides, the CDR3 is TGTGCCAGCAGACCAGGGGGCTACACTGAAGCTTTCTTT. This codes for CASRPGGYTEAFF.

This clone showed up just once. V is TRBV5-1 and J is TRBJ2-3; weak D call: TRBD2 (5 bases). The length of the CDR3 is 14 residues. The germline gives CDR1 SGHRS, CDR2 YFSETQ. Trimming pared 1 base from V and 5 bases from J, leaving 11 bases between. The CDR3 region has the DNA TGCGCCAGCAGCTTGTCGGCGGGTGGAGATACGCAGTATTTT. Residues: CASSLSAGGDTQYF.

The chain couples TRBV9 to TRBJ2-7; tentatively, D is TRBD2 (6 bases). This CDR3 region has 12 residues. The V end lost 3 bases, the J end lost 6 bases, and 10 bases lay between the germline ends. CDR1 SGDLS and CDR2 YYNGEE come from the germline V gene. The CDR3 region has the DNA TGTGCCAGCAGCGGGCGGGGAGTCGAGCAGTACTTC. Translation: CASSGRGVEQYF.

Worth noting for this clone: This specimen includes other DNA sequences encoding the same CDR3. The V call is TRBV5-1, the J call TRBJ2-7; weak D call: TRBD1 (6 bases). V was shortened by 0 bases and J by 1 base, with 8 bases between the two germline ends. The CDR3 has 14 residues. Per the germline V gene, CDR1 is SGHRS and CDR2 is YFSETQ. CDR3 sequence reads: CASSLAGQSYEQYF. Written as DNA, the CDR3 is TGCGCCAGCAGCTTGGCCGGACAGTCCTACGAGCAGTACTTC.

V is TRBV5-1 and J is TRBJ2-1; a possible D gene is TRBD2 (6 bases). CDR3 length: 12 residues. CDR1 is SGHRS, CDR2 YFSETQ, per germline. Trimming left V 2 bases short and J 7 bases short, with 7 bases between. CDR3 sequence (DNA): TGCGCCAGCAGCTTTGCGGGAAATGAGCAGTTCTTC. This codes for CASSFAGNEQFF.

With respect to this clone: Other DNA sequences in the sample encode the same CDR3. The chain couples TRBV6-5 to TRBJ1-1, with D possibly TRBD1 on 6 matching bases. The CDR3 spans 12 residues. V gave up 2 bases and J gave up 6 bases, with 7 bases separating them. CDR1 is MNHEY, CDR2 SVGAGI, per germline. The CDR3 is CASSYGGAEAFF. CDR3 in DNA: TGTGCCAGCAGTTACGGGGGCGCTGAAGCTTTCTTT.

The chain has TRBV15 and TRBJ1-1, with a tentative D call TRBD1 (5 bases). CDR3 length: 15 residues. Germline values: CDR1 LNHNV, CDR2 YYDKDF (reference sequence). V was cut by 4 bases and J by 7 bases, with 19 bases left in between. The CDR3 region is CATSNPPLGPFEAFF. Written as DNA, the CDR3 is TGTGCCACCAGCAACCCGCCGCTGGGGCCATTTGAAGCTTTCTTT.

Of note for this clone: Other DNA sequences in this sample translate to the same CDR3. V and J are TRBV27 and TRBJ2-1; 10 nucleotides line up with TRBD2. The CDR3 has 14 residues. Trimming at V came to 2 bases and at J to 6 bases, leaving 1 base not matched to a gene. Per the germline V gene, CDR1 is MNHEY and CDR2 is SMNVEV (reference sequence). The CDR3 is CASSLRTSGNEQFF. The CDR3, as DNA: TGTGCCAGCAGTTTACGGACTAGCGGCAATGAGCAGTTCTTC.

This chain uses TRBV30 with TRBJ2-2; no clear D gene. V was cut by 2 bases and J by 3 bases, with 19 bases left in between. The germline V gene has CDR1 GTSNPN and CDR2 SVGIG (reference sequence). CDR3 length equals 17 residues. DNA of the CDR3: TGTGCCTGGAGTCTTCTTAGAGTCTTTCGGGACACCGGGGAGCTGTTTTTT. This gives the protein CAWSLLRVFRDTGELFF.

CDR3 sequence: CASSLRRGEQYF. DNA of the CDR3: TGTGCCAGCAGTTTGCGAAGGGGGGAGCAGTACTTC. The V gene is TRBV12-3 or TRBV12-4, the J gene TRBJ2-7; the D gene is possibly TRBD1 (6 bases). V was shortened by 3 bases and J by 7 bases, with 10 bases between the two germline ends. This CDR3 comprises 12 residues.